This T cell receptor beta chain was captured by sequencing in a study of T cells in localized non-small cell lung cancer. Study-level findings and limits: Increased T cell density in blood showed an association with longer overall survival.

The repertoire was sequenced with immunoSEQ multiplex PCR; TCRdb's copy has only in-frame clones and lacks some. In the table there are around 4,000 clones, around 23% of which are singletons. The CDR3 is 14 amino acids. The V segment lost 6 bases and the J segment 4 bases; nucleotides outside the gene matches: 6. Germline CDR1 is WSHSY and CDR2 is SAAADI. To note about this clone: Its antigen is not identified.

The material sequenced was lung tumor tissue, taken before any cancer treatment. The chain carries TRBV10-2 and TRBJ1-3, with 7 bases matching TRBD1. The TCR was taken from a woman aged 40-69 years with stage I lung adenocarcinoma. In DNA, the CDR3 is TGCGCCAGCAGCCGACAGGGTCAAGGAAACACCATATATTTT. This gives the protein CASSRQGQGNTIYF.